This T cell receptor beta chain was obtained from a study of blood T cell repertoires in COVID-19. At the level of the study: The United States, Italy and Spain provided the acute and convalescent COVID-19 samples. From T cells, B-cell-depleted T cells, or PBMCs came the material, which was cDNA or gDNA.

Original data processing: By means of reference gene primer amplification, nucleated cell counts were estimated. Some clones are missing from TCRdb's copy, which holds only in-frame ones; the method was immunoSEQ multiplex PCR. The DNA was the basis for D and trimming; V, J and clone size are from that table. The table includes hundreds of thousands of clones, around 88% detected once. Sequencing was carried out using peripheral blood. The receptor was derived from a woman aged 25 to 39 who had recovered from COVID-19.

CDR3 DNA sequence: TGTGCCAGCAGACTCACAGGGGACGAGCAGTACTTC. Translating gives CASRLTGDEQYF. The V and J genes are TRBV6-6 and TRBJ2-7, with TRBD1 identical over 7 bases. CDR3 length: 12 residues. J gave up 5 bases and V 6 bases, and 4 bases lay outside the gene matches. Germline V CDR1 and CDR2: MNHNY, SVGAGI (reference sequence).